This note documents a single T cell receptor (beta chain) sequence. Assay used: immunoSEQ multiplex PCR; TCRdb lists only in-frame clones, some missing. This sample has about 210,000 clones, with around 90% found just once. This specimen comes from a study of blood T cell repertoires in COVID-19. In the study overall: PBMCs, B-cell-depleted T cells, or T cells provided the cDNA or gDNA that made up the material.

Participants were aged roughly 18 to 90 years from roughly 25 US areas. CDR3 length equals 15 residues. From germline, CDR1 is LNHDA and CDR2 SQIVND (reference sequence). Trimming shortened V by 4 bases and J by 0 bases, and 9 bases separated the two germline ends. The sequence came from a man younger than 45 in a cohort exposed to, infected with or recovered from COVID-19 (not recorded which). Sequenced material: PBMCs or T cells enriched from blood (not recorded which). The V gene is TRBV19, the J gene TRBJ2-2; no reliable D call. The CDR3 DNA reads TGTGCCAGTAGTAATAACCGGGCGAACACCGGGGAGCTGTTTTTT. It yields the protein CASSNNRANTGELFF.